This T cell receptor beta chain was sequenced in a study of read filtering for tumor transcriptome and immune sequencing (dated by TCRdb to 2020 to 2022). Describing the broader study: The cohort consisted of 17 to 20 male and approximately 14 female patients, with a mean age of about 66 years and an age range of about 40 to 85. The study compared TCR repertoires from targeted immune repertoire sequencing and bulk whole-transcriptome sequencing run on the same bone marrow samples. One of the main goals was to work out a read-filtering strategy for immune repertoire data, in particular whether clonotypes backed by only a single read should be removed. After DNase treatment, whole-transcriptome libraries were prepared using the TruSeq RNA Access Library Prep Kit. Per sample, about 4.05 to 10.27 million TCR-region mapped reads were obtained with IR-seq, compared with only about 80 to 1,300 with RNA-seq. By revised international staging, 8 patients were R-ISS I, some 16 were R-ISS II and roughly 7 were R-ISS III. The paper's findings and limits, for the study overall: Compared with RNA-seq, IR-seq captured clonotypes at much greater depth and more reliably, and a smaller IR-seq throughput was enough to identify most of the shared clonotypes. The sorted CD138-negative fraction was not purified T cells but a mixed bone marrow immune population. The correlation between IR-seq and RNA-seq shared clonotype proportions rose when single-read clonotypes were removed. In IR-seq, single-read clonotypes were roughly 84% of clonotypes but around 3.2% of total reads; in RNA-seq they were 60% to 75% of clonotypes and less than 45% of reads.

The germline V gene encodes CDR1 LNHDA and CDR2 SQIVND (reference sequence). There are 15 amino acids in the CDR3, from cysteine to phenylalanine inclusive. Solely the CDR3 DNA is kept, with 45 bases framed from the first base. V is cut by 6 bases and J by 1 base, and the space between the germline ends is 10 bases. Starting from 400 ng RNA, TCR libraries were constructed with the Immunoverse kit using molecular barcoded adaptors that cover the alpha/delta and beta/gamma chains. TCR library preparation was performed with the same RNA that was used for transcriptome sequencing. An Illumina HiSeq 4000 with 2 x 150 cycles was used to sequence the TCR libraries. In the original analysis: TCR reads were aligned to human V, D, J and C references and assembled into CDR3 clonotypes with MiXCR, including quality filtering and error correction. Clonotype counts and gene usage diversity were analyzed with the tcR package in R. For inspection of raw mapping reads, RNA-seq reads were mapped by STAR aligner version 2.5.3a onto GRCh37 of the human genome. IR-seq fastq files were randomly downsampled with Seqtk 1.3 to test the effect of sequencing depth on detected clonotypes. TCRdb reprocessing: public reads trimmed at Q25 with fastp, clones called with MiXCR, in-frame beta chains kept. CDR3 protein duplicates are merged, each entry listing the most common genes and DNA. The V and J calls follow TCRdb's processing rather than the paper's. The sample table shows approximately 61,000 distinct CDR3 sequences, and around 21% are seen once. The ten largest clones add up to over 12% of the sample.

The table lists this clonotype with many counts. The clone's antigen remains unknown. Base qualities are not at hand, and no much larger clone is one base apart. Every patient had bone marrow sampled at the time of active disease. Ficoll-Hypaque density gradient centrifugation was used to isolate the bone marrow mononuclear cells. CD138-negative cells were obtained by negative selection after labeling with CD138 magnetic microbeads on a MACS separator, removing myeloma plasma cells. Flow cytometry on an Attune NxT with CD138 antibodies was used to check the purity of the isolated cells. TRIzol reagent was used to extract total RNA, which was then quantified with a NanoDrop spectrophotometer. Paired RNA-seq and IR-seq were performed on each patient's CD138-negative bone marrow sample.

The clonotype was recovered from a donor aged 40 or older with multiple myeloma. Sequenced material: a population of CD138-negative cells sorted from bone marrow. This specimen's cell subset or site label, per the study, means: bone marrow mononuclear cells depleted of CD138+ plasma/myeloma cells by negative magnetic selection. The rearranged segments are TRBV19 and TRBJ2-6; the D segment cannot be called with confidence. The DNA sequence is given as TGTGCCAGTAGAGATCGGCAGTCTGGGGCCAACGTCCTGACTTTC. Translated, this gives CASRDRQSGANVLTF.